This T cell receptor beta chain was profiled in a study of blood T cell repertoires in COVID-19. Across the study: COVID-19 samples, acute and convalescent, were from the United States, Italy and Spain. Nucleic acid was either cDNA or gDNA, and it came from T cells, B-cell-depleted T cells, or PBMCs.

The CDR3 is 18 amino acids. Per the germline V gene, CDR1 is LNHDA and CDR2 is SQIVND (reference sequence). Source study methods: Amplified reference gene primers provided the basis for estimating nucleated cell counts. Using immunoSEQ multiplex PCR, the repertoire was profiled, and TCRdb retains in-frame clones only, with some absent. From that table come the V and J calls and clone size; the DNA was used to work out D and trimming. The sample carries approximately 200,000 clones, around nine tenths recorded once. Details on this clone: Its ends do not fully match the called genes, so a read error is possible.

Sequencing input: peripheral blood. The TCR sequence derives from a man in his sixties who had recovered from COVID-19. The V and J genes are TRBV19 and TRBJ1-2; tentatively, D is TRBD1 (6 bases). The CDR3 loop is CARPIHRSTGYSNYGYSF. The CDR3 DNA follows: TGTGCCAGGCCCATTCATCGTTCGACAGGATACTCTAACTATGGCTACTCCTTC.